Below are 31 T cell receptor beta chains sequenced from a single sample in a study of cytomegalovirus exposure and HLA in healthy donors. Primers for the PCR totalled 60 Vbeta and 13 Jbeta. Sequencing was performed with immunoSEQ multiplex PCR; in TCRdb, only in-frame clones are kept and a portion is missing. The table includes around 150,000 clones, approximately 70% detected once. The sample comprised PBMCs. These receptor sequences come from a man between 18 and 29 years old in good health and CMV-seropositive.

V usage is TRBV6-5 and J usage is TRBJ1-2, with 8 bases that match TRBD1. Germline CDR1 and CDR2: MNHEY and SVGAGI. This CDR3 comprises 12 residues. V shed 7 bases and J 3 bases; nucleotides not matched to a gene: 1. The CDR3 protein is CASKTGDYGYTF. The DNA for the CDR3 is TGTGCCAGCAAGACAGGGGACTATGGCTACACCTTC.

The chain couples TRBV4-1 to TRBJ1-2; possible D gene TRBD1, 5 bases. The CDR3 sequence is 16 residues long. Trimming took off 0 bases at V and 4 bases at J, with 15 bases between the two ends. Germline CDR1 MGHRA, CDR2 YSYEKL. The CDR3 here is CASSQDQTGVFYGYTF. CDR3 nucleotide sequence: TGCGCCAGCAGCCAAGATCAAACAGGAGTTTTCTATGGCTACACCTTC.

This chain connects TRBV5-8 to TRBJ1-2, with 7 bases fitting TRBD1. This CDR3 spans 12 amino acids. After removal of 9 bases from V and 4 bases from J, the junction contained 6 bases not matched to a gene. The germline V gene has CDR1 SGHTS and CDR2 YDEGEE. The CDR3 is CAIRQGAYGYTF. CDR3 sequence (DNA): TGTGCCATTCGACAGGGAGCCTATGGCTACACCTTC.

This chain joins TRBV11-2 and TRBJ2-5; no definite D call. The CDR3 runs 13 residues. Trimming left V 7 bases short and J 3 bases short, with 12 bases between. Germline V CDR1 and CDR2: SGHAT, FQNNGV. CDR3 loop: CASTETFKETQYF. The CDR3 bases are TGTGCCAGCACGGAGACTTTTAAAGAGACCCAGTACTTC.

The chain employs TRBV5-8 and TRBJ1-2; TRBD1 matches at 8 bases. This CDR3 is 14 amino acids long. Losses at the gene ends were 6 bases for V and 4 bases for J; bases not matched to a gene: 8. Germline lookup yields CDR1 SGHTS and CDR2 YDEGEE. The CDR3 region is CASIRGQGLYGYTF. CDR3 nucleotides: TGTGCCAGCATCCGTGGACAGGGTCTCTATGGCTACACCTTC.

J is TRBJ2-7 and V is TRBV5-1; 9 nucleotides agree with TRBD1. V shed 5 bases, J shed 6 bases, and the junction held 6 bases outside the gene matches. Germline CDR1 reads SGHRS; CDR2 reads YFSETQ. This CDR3 comprises 13 residues. The CDR3 sequence: CASRTGQGSEQYF. The CDR3 region has the DNA TGCGCCAGCAGAACGGGACAGGGTTCCGAGCAGTACTTC.

This clone occurred once. This chain uses TRBV20-1 with TRBJ1-5; D is ambiguous. Germline V gene data show CDR1 as DFQATT and CDR2 as SNEGSKA (reference sequence). V gave up 6 bases and J gave up 6 bases, with 9 bases separating them. CDR3 size: 11 residues. CDR3 residues: CSAISGQPQHF. Written as DNA, the CDR3 is TGCAGTGCAATATCGGGTCAGCCCCAGCATTTT.

This chain uses TRBV4-2 with TRBJ2-1; TRBD1 aligns across 10 bases. J was trimmed by 10 bases and V by 1 base; bases with no gene match: 10. There are 16 residues in the CDR3. The V gene's germline CDR1 is LGHNA and CDR2 YNFKEQ. The CDR3 DNA reads TGTGCCAGCAGCCAAGTGGGGACAGGGGCCCCCCGGGAGCAGTTCTTC. Residues: CASSQVGTGAPREQFF.

On this clone itself: A read error may produce the germline difference seen at one junction end. CDR3 coding DNA: TGCAGTGCTAGCGACAGCCCAATCCCTGCCTTC. Translated: CSASDSPIPAF. J is TRBJ1-2 and V is TRBV20-1; possible D gene TRBD1, 5 bases. Germline V gene sequence: CDR1 DFQATT, CDR2 SNEGSKA (reference sequence). The CDR3 consists of 11 residues.

The V call is TRBV14, the J call TRBJ1-6; D ambiguous. V was trimmed by 4 bases and J by 11 bases, leaving 12 bases between them. CDR3 length: 13 amino acids. CDR1 SGHDN and CDR2 FVKESK come from the germline V gene. This CDR3 reads CASSPREGTPLHF. CDR3 nucleotide sequence: TGTGCCAGCAGCCCCCGTGAGGGCACACCCCTCCACTTT.

This chain connects TRBV19 to TRBJ1-2; D uncertain. This CDR3 region has 11 residues. Per germline, CDR1 LNHDA and CDR2 SQIVND (reference sequence). Trimming pared 6 bases from V and 3 bases from J, leaving 5 bases between. This CDR3 reads CASSQYYGYTF. The CDR3 DNA is TGTGCCAGTAGCCAATACTATGGCTACACCTTC.

This chain connects TRBV5-1 to TRBJ2-7, with 8 bases fitting TRBD1. This CDR3 has 15 amino acids. In germline, CDR1 is SGHRS, CDR2 YFSETQ. The J segment lost 2 bases and the V segment lost 2 bases, leaving 6 bases of the junction unmatched. The CDR3 loop is CASSLTGQGTYEQYV. In DNA form, the CDR3 reads TGCGCCAGCAGCTTAACCGGACAGGGAACCTACGAGCAGTACGTC.

Worth noting for this clone: A junction end diverges from the germline sequence, so it may reflect a read error. This CDR3 is also generated by other DNA sequences in the sample. The genes are TRBV4-1 and TRBJ1-2; possible D gene TRBD1, 6 bases. Germline V gene data show CDR1 as MGHRA and CDR2 as YSYEKL. The CDR3 loop spans 15 amino acids. This chain's CDR3 is CASSQKDSLNYGYTF. The CDR3 region has the DNA TGCGCCAGCAGCCAAAAGGACAGCCTTAACTATGGCTACACCTTT.

The chain recombines TRBV30 with TRBJ2-2; D is undetermined. Germline lookup yields CDR1 GTSNPN and CDR2 SVGIG (reference sequence). The V end was cut by 1 base, the J end by 2 bases, with 5 bases between. The CDR3 loop spans 13 amino acids. CDR3: CAWSEANTGELFF. DNA for the CDR3: TGTGCCTGGAGTGAAGCTAACACCGGGGAGCTGTTTTTT.

The chain uses TRBV19 and TRBJ1-1; TRBD1 matches 9 bases. This CDR3 region has 15 residues. Germline loops: CDR1 LNHDA, CDR2 SQIVND (reference sequence). The V gene end was trimmed by 3 bases and the J gene end by 2 bases; junction bases not matched to a gene: 4. The CDR3 sequence: CASSILTGGNTEAFF. The DNA of the CDR3 is TGTGCCAGTAGTATCCTGACAGGGGGAAACACTGAAGCTTTCTTT.

This clone was detected many times. The chain carries TRBV6-5 and TRBJ1-1; possibly TRBD1 for D (6 bases). CDR3 length: 13 residues. Germline V lookup: CDR1 MNHEY, CDR2 SVGAGI. Trimming took 6 bases from V and 4 from J, leaving 12 bases between them. CDR3 residues: CASRGGGATEAFF. The CDR3 nucleotides are TGTGCCAGCAGGGGCGGGGGGGCCACTGAAGCTTTCTTT.

The chain employs TRBV2 and TRBJ1-2, with D possibly matching TRBD1 (6 bases). Germline lookup yields CDR1 SNHLY and CDR2 FYNNEI. V lost 6 bases and J 0 bases, leaving 14 bases between the germline ends. This CDR3 is built from 15 residues. CDR3 nucleotides: TGTGCCAGCAGATTTAGACAGGATCCTAACTATGGCTACACCTTC. It yields the protein CASRFRQDPNYGYTF.

CDR3 residues: CASSLPGQTLNTGELFF. Here the CDR3 DNA reads TGTGCCAGCAGCTTACCAGGGCAGACATTGAACACCGGGGAGCTGTTTTTT. The chain is built from TRBV7-3 and TRBJ2-2, with a weak D call TRBD1 (5 bases). CDR1 is SGHTA and CDR2 is FQGTGA in the germline V gene. The CDR3 covers 17 residues. V was shortened by 2 bases and J by 1 base, with 14 bases between the two germline ends.

The genes are TRBV18 and TRBJ1-1; D unresolved. Germline-derived CDR1 and CDR2 are KGHSH and LQKENI. Trimming left V 6 bases short and J 6 bases short, with 17 bases between. This CDR3 comprises 14 residues. The CDR3 region is CASSAARVRAEAFF. The CDR3 DNA reads as TGTGCCAGCTCCGCCGCGAGGGTTCGAGCTGAAGCTTTCTTT.

The rearrangement joins TRBV4-1 to TRBJ2-7, with D possibly matching TRBD2 (5 bases). Germline lookup yields CDR1 MGHRA and CDR2 YSYEKL. With 4 bases removed from V and 3 bases from J, the gap between germline ends came to 19 bases. The length of the CDR3 is 16 residues. The CDR3 reads CASSPSQASNHYEQYV. CDR3 bases: TGCGCCAGCAGCCCTTCCCAGGCTAGCAATCACTACGAGCAGTACGTC.

CDR3 DNA: TGTGCCAGCGGATACAGGGGCAATCAGCCCCAGCATTTT. Translation gives CASGYRGNQPQHF. V usage is TRBV7-2 and J usage is TRBJ1-5; weak D call: TRBD1 (6 bases). Looked up from germline, CDR1 is SGHTA and CDR2 is FQGNSA. V lost 8 bases and J 2 bases, leaving 10 bases between the germline ends. The CDR3 is 13 residues long.

The V and J genes are TRBV27 and TRBJ2-1, with D unresolved. Between the trimmed V and J ends, which lost 4 bases and 8 bases, there was a span of 15 bases. The germline gives CDR1 MNHEY, CDR2 SMNVEV (reference sequence). CDR3 size: 14 residues. CDR3 sequence (DNA): TGTGCCAGCAGTTCCCGCGGTAGTGTATATGAGCAGTTCTTC. This gives the protein CASSSRGSVYEQFF.

This clone was found once. V and J are TRBV7-2 and TRBJ2-3; D is unclear. The CDR3 is 12 amino acids. V was trimmed by 4 bases and J by 4 bases, leaving 6 bases between them. The V gene's germline CDR1 is SGHTA and CDR2 FQGNSA. Here the CDR3 reads CASSSEADTQYF. Written as DNA, the CDR3 is TGTGCCAGCAGCTCTGAGGCAGATACGCAGTATTTT.

The chain uses TRBV10-3 and TRBJ1-5; possible D gene TRBD1, 5 bases. V lost 0 bases and J lost 6, with 6 bases in between. Germline CDR1 and CDR2: ENHRY and SYGVKD. This CDR3 contains 13 residues. The CDR3 bases are TGTGCCATCAGTGAGTCGGGGGGTCAGCCCCAGCATTTT. It codes for CAISESGGQPQHF.

V usage is TRBV6-5 and J usage is TRBJ1-4, with unresolved D. Per germline, CDR1 MNHEY and CDR2 SVGAGI. V lost 4 bases to trimming and J lost 0 bases, with 12 bases between them. The CDR3 totals 16 residues. CDR3 sequence reads: CASSSPTGATNEKLFF. Written as DNA, the CDR3 is TGTGCCAGCAGTTCTCCGACGGGTGCAACTAATGAAAAACTGTTTTTT.

CDR3 nucleotide sequence: TGTGCCAGCAGCTTGGTGGGACAGGGGGCGCATGGCTACACCTTC. Amino acid sequence: CASSLVGQGAHGYTF. The V gene is TRBV28, the J gene TRBJ1-2; 12 bases match TRBD1. V lost 6 bases and J lost 6; bases outside the gene matches: 8. CDR3 length: 15 residues. Germline loops: CDR1 MDHEN, CDR2 SYDVKM.

This chain links TRBV9 with TRBJ1-1, with 7 bases matching TRBD1. V lost 0 bases and J lost 1; bases outside the gene matches: 6. The CDR3 is 16 residues long. Looked up from germline, CDR1 is SGDLS and CDR2 is YYNGEE. The DNA for the CDR3 is TGTGCCAGCAGCGTAGCAGGGGGACAGTCGAACACTGAAGCTTTCTTT. This encodes CASSVAGGQSNTEAFF.

J is TRBJ2-3 and V is TRBV6-6, with D unresolved. Germline V lookup: CDR1 MNHNY, CDR2 SVGAGI (reference sequence). V lost 6 bases to trimming and J lost 5 bases, with 21 bases between them. This CDR3 comprises 16 residues. The DNA for the CDR3 is TGTGCCAGCAGCCTCCGCGGAGACCTCCCCCTAGATACGCAGTATTTT. Translating gives CASSLRGDLPLDTQYF.

This clone came up once. The rearrangement joins TRBV19 to TRBJ2-1; 13 nucleotides match TRBD2. Trimming removed 9 bases from V and 6 bases from J; junction bases left unmatched: 5. The CDR3 covers 14 residues. From germline, CDR1 is LNHDA and CDR2 SQIVND (reference sequence). The chain's CDR3 is CASVGTSGVNEQFF. The CDR3, as DNA: TGTGCCAGCGTAGGGACTAGCGGGGTCAATGAGCAGTTCTTC.

This chain joins TRBV6-1 and TRBJ2-1; the D is unclear. V shed 0 bases and J shed 8 bases, with 11 bases lying between them. The germline V gene has CDR1 MNHNS and CDR2 SASEGT. The CDR3 has 14 amino acids. This CDR3 is CASSEAHRVYEQFF. The CDR3 DNA sequence: TGTGCCAGCAGTGAAGCGCACCGAGTCTATGAGCAGTTCTTC.

The chain employs TRBV30 and TRBJ2-1, with TRBD1 identical over 8 bases. The germline gives CDR1 GTSNPN, CDR2 SVGIG (reference sequence). J was trimmed by 14 bases and V by 1 base; bases with no gene match: 10. This CDR3 spans 13 amino acids. CDR3 sequence (DNA): TGTGCCTGGAGTGGGACAGGGTCCGTGAAGGAGTTCTTC. It is translated as CAWSGTGSVKEFF.